This T cell receptor (beta chain) was identified in a study of blood T cells in healthy people across ages (dated by TCRdb to the mid-2010s). Study-level background: Template switching captured roughly one uniquely barcoded TCR beta cDNA molecule per two T cells in model experiments. To track age-related changes in TCR beta repertoire diversity, the study relied on deep sequencing normalized with unique cDNA molecular identifiers. The donors were split into four age groups: young (average 16 years), middle-aged (about 40), aged (roughly 60) and long-lived (82). Two additional independent replicas of 1 million unique cDNA reads from the same blood draw were analyzed for two donors (one aged 18 to 29 and one aged 80 or older).

Summary of the overall study and its limitations: The long-lived group showed more naive CD4+ T cells, fewer expanded clones and increased TCR diversity than the aged group, suggesting age selection. Because donor CMV infection status was unknown, age-related changes in expanded clonotypes were potentially confounded. Estimates of total diversity based on one million sequenced T cells were considered lower bounds and underestimates. Observed TCR beta diversity correlated strongly with the percentage of naive T cells measured by flow cytometry. Because profiling used bulk unsorted PBMCs, naive and antigen-experienced compartments could not be compared conclusively. Observed TCR beta diversity per million T cells fell roughly linearly with age, and a significant reduction was already apparent by age roughly 40.

Systemically healthy Caucasian individuals from Russia, 39 in total and aged roughly 6 to 90 years, were included as donors. Each donor gave 9 to 10 milliliters of peripheral blood, collected into EDTA-treated Vacutainer tubes. Ficoll-Paque density-gradient centrifugation was used to isolate PBMCs, with at least 7 million per sample. Trizol reagent was used to extract total RNA from the PBMCs, yielding at least 5.5 micrograms per sample. Naive CD45RAhigh/CD27high T cell percentages were measured by flow cytometry on a PBMC aliquot from every donor. Library preparation used 5' RACE. The listed sequencing device is Illumina HiSeq 2500. A second PCR of roughly 7 to 11 cycles was performed with a sample-barcoded 5' primer and a J-beta primer mix. A template-switch 5' adaptor carrying 12 random nucleotides introduced a unique molecular identifier onto each TCR beta cDNA molecule. Each sample yielded at least 2.5 million CDR3-containing paired-end reads. First-strand cDNA was synthesized from all RNA with the Mint cDNA synthesis kit, primed by a TRBC-specific oligonucleotide. Following uracil-DNA glycosylase treatment, all cDNA underwent a first 18-cycle PCR with the universal primers M1SS and BC2_uni_R. The authors' pipeline ran thus. For normalization, 1 million high-quality reads were randomly selected from each sample, with every read carrying a distinct molecular identifier. Reads with shared molecular identifiers were discarded instead of being binned into consensus sequences. MiTCR, with a Q25 quality threshold and the strictest error-elimination algorithm, was used for CDR3 identification, clonotype clustering and error correction. Lower-bound total TCR beta diversity was estimated with a nonparametric unseen species model using Euler transformation. TCRdb trimmed the raw reads at Q25, called clones with MiXCR and kept productive beta chains. For every CDR3 protein sequence, its rows merge into one entry that carries the most common genes and DNA. None of the V and J calls come from the authors' own analysis; TCRdb made them. This sample is represented by more than 750,000 distinct CDR3 sequences; under 35% of them were singletons. Jointly, the top ten make up about 9.4% of the sample.

V is pared back by 0 bases and J by 2 bases, with 15 bases lying between the germline termini. CDR1 MNHNY and CDR2 SVGAGI were looked up in the germline V gene (reference sequence). Inclusive of the bounding cysteine and phenylalanine, the CDR3 is 17 residues long. The read is trimmed to its CDR3 DNA, 51 bases read in frame from base 1. This clonotype was found once. Its target antigen remains unknown. Base qualities are not provided; no much larger clone lies one nucleotide away. A lone read is weak support. The same specimen was also included in a second study, on T cells of mothers and their children. Drawing on the second study: Nine systemically healthy Caucasian individuals, comprising three mothers and their six children, were included as donors. cDNA synthesis consumed the entire amount of extracted RNA, loaded at roughly 1.5 ug RNA in each 15 ul reaction. In the second PCR, the M1S primer introduced both the sample barcodes and 2-4 random nucleotides. More than 9 million TCR beta CDR3 reads were obtained from each mother, and about 3 million reads were obtained from each child. Thymic selection similarly shapes TCR recombination output in related and unrelated pairs, with minor effect from inherited differences. Normalized repertoire overlap in related mother-child pairs was always slightly higher than in unrelated mother-child pairs, but the difference was never significant. No persistent microchimeric T cell clones were found, with a detection sensitivity of approximately 100 clones per million clonotypes. In the study, deep NGS was used to compare the TCR beta repertoires of mothers and children, and features distinguishing related mother-child pairs from unrelated individuals were sought. On average, the children were about 10 +/- 4 years old, while the mothers were approximately 41 +/- 4 years old. After adapter ligation with NEBNext reagents, the libraries were sequenced on Illumina HiSeq 2000 with 100+100 nt paired-end reads. Mother and child libraries were prepared a month apart and sequenced in separate runs to prevent cross-contamination. For each donor, somewhere between roughly 500,000 and 2,100,000 distinct TCR beta clonotypes were identified. Naive TCR beta clonotypes were estimated from low-frequency clonotypes matched to each donor's FACS-determined naive share, without sorting.

The chain is encoded by TRBV6-6 joined to TRBJ2-3; the D gene is unclear. The sequencing sample was made of blood. The source is a middle-aged woman in good health. The nucleotide sequence is given as TGTGCCAGCAGTTACTCGAAGTCGTACAGACCCACAGATACGCAGTATTTT. It is translated as CASSYSKSYRPTDTQYF.